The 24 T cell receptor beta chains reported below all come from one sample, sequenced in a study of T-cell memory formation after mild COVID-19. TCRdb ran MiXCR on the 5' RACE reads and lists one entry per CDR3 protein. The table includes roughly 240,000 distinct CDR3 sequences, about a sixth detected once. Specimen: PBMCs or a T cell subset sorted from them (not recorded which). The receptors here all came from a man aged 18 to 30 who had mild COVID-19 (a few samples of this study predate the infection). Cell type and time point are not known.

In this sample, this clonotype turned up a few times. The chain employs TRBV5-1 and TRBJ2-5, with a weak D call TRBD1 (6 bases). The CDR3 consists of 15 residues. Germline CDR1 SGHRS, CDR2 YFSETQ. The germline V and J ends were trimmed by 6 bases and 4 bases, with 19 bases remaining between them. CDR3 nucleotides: TGCGCCAGCACCCCTCCCCTAGGGACAAGAGAGACCCAGTACTTC. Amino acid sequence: CASTPPLGTRETQYF. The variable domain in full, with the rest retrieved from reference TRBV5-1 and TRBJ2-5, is KAGVTQTPRYLIKTRGQQVTLSCSPISGHRSVSWYQQTPGQGLQFLFEYFSETQRNKGNFPGRFSGRQFSNSRSEMNVSTLELGDSALYLCASTPPLGTRETQYFGPGTRLLVL.

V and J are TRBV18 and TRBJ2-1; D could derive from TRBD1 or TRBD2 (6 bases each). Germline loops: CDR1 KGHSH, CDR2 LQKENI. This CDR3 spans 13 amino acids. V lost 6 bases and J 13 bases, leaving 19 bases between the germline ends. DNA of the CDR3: TGTGCCAGCTCCAGACAAGGAGGGGGAAGTCAGTTCTTC. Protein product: CASSRQGGGSQFF.

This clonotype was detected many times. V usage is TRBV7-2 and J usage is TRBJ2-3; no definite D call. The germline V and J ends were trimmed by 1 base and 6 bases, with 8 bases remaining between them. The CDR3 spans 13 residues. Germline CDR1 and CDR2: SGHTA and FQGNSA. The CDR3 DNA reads TGTGCCAGCAGCTTAGGCCCGACGGATACGCAGTATTTT. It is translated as CASSLGPTDTQYF.

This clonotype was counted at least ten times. CDR3 region: CASSLGLAASTDTQYF. DNA for the CDR3: TGCGCCAGCAGCTTGGGACTAGCGGCTAGCACAGATACGCAGTATTTT. V and J are TRBV5-1 and TRBJ2-3; 9 nucleotides agree with TRBD2. The germline V gene has CDR1 SGHRS and CDR2 YFSETQ. There are 16 residues in the CDR3. The junction had 2 bases not matched to a gene; V was cut back by 0 bases and J by 0 bases.

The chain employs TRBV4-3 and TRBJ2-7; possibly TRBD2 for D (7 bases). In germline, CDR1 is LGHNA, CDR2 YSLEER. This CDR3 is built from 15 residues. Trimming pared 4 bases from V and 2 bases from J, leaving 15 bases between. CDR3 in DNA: TGCGCCAGCAGCCCTGAGGGCGGGGGCGCCTACGAGCAGTACTTC. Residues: CASSPEGGGAYEQYF.

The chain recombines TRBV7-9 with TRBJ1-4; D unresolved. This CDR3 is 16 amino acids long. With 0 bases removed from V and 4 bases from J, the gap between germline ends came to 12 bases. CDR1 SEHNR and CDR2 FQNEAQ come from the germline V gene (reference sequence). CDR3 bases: TGTGCCAGCAGCTTAGCGCAAACGGGAGATAATGAAAAACTGTTTTTT. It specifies CASSLAQTGDNEKLFF.

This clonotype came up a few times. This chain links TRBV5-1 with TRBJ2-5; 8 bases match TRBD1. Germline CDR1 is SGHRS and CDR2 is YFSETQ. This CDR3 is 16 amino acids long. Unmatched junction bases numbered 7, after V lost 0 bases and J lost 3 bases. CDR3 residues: CASSLAVQGGEETQYF. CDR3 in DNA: TGCGCCAGCAGCTTGGCCGTACAGGGGGGAGAAGAGACCCAGTACTTC.

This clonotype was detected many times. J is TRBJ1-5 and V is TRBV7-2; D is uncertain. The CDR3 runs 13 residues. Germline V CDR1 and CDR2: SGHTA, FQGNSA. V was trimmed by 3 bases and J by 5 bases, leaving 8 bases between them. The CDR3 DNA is TGTGCCAGCAGCTTCACCCAAGATCAGCCCCAGCATTTT. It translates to CASSFTQDQPQHF.

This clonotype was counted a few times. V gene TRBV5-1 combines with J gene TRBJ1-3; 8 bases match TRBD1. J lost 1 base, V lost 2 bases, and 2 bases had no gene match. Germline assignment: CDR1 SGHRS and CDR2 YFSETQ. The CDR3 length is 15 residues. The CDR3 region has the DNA TGCGCCAGCAGCTTTCAGGGGGCTTCTGGAAACACCATATATTTT. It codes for CASSFQGASGNTIYF.

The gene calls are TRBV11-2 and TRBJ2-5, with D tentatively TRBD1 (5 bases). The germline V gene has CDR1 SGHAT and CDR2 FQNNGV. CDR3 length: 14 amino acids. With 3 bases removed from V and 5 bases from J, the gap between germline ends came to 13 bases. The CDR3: CASSFRVGGETQYF. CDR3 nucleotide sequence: TGTGCCAGCAGCTTCAGGGTAGGCGGCGAGACCCAGTACTTC.

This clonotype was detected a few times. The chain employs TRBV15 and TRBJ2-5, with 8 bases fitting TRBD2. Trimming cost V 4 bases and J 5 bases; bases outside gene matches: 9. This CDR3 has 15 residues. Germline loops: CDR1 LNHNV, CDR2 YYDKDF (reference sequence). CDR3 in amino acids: CATSKGEAGEETQYF. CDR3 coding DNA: TGTGCCACCAGCAAAGGCGAAGCGGGAGAGGAGACCCAGTACTTC.

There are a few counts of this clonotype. The CDR3 loop is CASSLNEEGFTEAFF. CDR3 coding DNA: TGTGCCAGCAGCCTCAATGAGGAGGGGTTCACTGAAGCTTTCTTT. The chain has TRBV21-1 and TRBJ1-1. TRBV21-1 is flagged as a pseudogene. This CDR3 has 15 residues.

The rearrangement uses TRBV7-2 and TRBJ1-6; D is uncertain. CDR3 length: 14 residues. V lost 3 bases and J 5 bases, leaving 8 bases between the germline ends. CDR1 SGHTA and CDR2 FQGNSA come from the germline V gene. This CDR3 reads CASSLFRNNSPLHF. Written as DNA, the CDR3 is TGTGCCAGCAGCTTGTTCAGGAATAATTCACCCCTCCACTTT.

CDR3 loop: CASSFGASGGGADTQYF. For the CDR3, the DNA is TGTGCCAGCAGTTTTGGGGCTAGCGGGGGAGGAGCAGATACGCAGTATTTT. The V and J genes are TRBV12-3 or TRBV12-4 and TRBJ2-3; 10 nucleotides align to TRBD2. V shed 3 bases and J 4 bases; nucleotides not matched to a gene: 10. CDR3 length equals 17 residues.

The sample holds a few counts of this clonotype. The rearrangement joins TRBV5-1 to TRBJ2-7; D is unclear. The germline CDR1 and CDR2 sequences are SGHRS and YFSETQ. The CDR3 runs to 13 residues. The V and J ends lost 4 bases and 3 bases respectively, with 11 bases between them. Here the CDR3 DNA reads TGCGCCAGCAGCGTAAAGCAGTACTACGAGCAGTACTTC. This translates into CASSVKQYYEQYF.

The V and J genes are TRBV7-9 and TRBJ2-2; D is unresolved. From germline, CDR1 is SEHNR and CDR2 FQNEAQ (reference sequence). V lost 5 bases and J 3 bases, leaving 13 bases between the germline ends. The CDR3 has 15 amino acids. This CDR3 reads CASSTRTTYTGELFF. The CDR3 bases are TGTGCCAGCAGCACCCGAACTACATACACCGGGGAGCTGTTTTTT.

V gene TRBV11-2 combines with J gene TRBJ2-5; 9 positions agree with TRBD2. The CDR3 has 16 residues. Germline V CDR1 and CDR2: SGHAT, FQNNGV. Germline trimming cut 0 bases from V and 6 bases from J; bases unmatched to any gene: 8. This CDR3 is CASSLDWVAGVQTQYF. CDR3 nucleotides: TGTGCCAGCAGCTTAGATTGGGTAGCGGGGGTACAGACCCAGTACTTC.

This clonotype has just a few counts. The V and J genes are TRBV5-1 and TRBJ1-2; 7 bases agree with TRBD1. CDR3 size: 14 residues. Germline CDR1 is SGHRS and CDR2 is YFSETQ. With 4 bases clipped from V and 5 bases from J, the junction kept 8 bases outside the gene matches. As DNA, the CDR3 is TGCGCCAGCAGCACCTGGGACAGTACTTATGGCTACACCTTC. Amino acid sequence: CASSTWDSTYGYTF.

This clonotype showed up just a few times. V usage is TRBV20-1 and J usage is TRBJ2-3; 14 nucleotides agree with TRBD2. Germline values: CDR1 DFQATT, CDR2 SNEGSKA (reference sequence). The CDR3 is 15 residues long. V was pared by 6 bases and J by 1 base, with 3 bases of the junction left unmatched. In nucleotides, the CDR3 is TGCAGTGCAAAGGGACTAGCGGGGGGCACAGATACGCAGTATTTT. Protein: CSAKGLAGGTDTQYF.

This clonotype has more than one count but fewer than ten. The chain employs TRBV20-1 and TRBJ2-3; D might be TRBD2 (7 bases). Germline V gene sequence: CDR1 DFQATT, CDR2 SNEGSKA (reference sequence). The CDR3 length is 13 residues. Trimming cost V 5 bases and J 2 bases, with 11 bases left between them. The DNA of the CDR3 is TGCAGTGCTCCGGGGGGCCTCACAGATACGCAGTATTTT. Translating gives CSAPGGLTDTQYF.

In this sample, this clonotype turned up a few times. The CDR3 DNA reads as TGCAGTGCTAGAGGGGCTCGAATCGGGGACCTCTGGGGGACCCAGTACTTC. This translates into CSARGARIGDLWGTQYF. This chain connects TRBV20-1 to TRBJ2-5; D might be TRBD1 or TRBD2, each matching 5 bases. In germline, CDR1 is DFQATT, CDR2 SNEGSKA (reference sequence). The CDR3 has 17 amino acids. Trimming pared 1 base from V and 7 bases from J, leaving 25 bases between.

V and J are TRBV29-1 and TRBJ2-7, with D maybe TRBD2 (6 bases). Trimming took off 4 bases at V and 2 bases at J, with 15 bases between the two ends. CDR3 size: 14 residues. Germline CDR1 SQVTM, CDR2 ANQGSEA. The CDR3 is CSVVPQRAAYEQYF. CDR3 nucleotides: TGCAGCGTTGTTCCCCAGCGGGCCGCCTACGAGCAGTACTTC.

Written as DNA, the CDR3 is TGCGCCAGCAGCTTGATGGCAGGGGGAGGTCAGCCCCAGCATTTT. It codes for CASSLMAGGGQPQHF. The rearrangement links TRBV5-1 to TRBJ1-5; TRBD1 matches at 7 bases. CDR1 is SGHRS, CDR2 YFSETQ, per germline. This CDR3 has 15 residues. Losses at the gene ends were 1 base for V and 6 bases for J; bases not matched to a gene: 7.

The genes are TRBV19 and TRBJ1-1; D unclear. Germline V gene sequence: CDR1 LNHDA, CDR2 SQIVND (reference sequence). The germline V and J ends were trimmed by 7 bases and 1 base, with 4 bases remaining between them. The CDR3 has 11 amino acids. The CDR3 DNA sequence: TGTGCCAGTAACCGGAACACTGAAGCTTTCTTT. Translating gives CASNRNTEAFF.